This T cell receptor (beta chain) appears in the sequencing data of a study of T cells after yellow fever vaccination. This CDR3 spans 15 amino acids. Trimming removed 1 base from V and 1 base from J, with 8 bases in between. The germline V gene has CDR1 MDHEN and CDR2 SYDVKM. Each CDR3 protein gets one entry after TCRdb re-called the 5' RACE reads with MiXCR. In the table there are 450,000 to 600,000 distinct CDR3 sequences, around an eighth of which are singletons. This clonotype was seen only a few times. The chain employs TRBV28 and TRBJ2-1; D gene uncertain. The source is a man aged 25-40 years who received the YFV17D yellow fever vaccine. The specimen comprised PBMCs, sampled on the day of the yellow fever booster vaccination. In DNA form, the CDR3 reads TGTGCCAGCAGTTTATACAGCCCTTCCTACAATGAGCAGTTCTTC. Translated: CASSLYSPSYNEQFF.